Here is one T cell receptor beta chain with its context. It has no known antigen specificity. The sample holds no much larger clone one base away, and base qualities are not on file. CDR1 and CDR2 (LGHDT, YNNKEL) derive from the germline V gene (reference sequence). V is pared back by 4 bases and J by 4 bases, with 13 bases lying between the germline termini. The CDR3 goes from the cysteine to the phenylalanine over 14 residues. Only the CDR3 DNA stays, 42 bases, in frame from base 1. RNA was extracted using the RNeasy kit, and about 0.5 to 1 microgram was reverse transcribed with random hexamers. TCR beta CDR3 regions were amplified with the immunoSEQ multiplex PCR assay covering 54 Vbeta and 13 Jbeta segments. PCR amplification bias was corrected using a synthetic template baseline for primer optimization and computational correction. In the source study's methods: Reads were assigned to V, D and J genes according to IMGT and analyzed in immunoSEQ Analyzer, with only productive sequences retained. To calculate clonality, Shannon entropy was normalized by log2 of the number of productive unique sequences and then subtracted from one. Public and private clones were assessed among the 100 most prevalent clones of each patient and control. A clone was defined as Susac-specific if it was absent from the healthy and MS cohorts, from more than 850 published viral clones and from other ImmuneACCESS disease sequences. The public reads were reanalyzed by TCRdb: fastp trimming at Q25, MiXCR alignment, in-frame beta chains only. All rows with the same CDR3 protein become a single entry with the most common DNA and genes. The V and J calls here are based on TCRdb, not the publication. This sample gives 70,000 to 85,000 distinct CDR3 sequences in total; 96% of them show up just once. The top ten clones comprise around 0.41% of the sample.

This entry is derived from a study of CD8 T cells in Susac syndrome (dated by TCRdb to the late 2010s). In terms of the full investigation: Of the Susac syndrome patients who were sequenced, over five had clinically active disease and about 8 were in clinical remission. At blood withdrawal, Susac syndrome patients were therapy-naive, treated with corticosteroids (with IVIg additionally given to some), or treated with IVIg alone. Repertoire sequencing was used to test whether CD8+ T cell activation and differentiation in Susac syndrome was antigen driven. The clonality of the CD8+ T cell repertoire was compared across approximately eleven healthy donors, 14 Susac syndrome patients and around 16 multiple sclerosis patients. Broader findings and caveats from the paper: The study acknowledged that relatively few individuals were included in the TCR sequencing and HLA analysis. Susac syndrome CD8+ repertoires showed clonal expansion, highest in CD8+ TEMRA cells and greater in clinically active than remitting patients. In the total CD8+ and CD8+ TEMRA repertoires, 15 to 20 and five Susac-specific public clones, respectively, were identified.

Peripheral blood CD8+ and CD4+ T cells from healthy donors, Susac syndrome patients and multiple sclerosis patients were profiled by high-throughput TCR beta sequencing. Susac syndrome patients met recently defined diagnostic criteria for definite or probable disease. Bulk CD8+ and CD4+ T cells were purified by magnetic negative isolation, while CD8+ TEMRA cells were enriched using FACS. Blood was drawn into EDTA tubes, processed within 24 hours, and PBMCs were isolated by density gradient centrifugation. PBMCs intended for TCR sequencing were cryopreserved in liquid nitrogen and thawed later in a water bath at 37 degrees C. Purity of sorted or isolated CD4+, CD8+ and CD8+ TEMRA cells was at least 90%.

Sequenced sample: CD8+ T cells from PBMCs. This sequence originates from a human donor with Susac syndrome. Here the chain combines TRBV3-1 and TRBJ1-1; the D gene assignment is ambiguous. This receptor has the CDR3 CASSRAGEATEAFF. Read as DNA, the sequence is TGTGCCAGCAGCCGGGCAGGTGAGGCCACTGAAGCTTTCTTT.